These 22 T cell receptor beta chains share one sample of origin, sequenced in a study of cytomegalovirus exposure and HLA in healthy donors. Amplification used 60 Vbeta primers and 13 Jbeta primers. Only in-frame clones appear in the TCRdb table, and some are missing; sequencing was by immunoSEQ multiplex PCR. The table includes fewer than 200,000 clones, around three quarters detected once. Sequencing was performed on PBMCs. The source is a woman in her 40s in good health and CMV-seronegative.

The rearrangement links TRBV5-1 to TRBJ1-5; D is unclear. V was trimmed by 8 bases and J by 0 bases, leaving 18 bases between them. The CDR3 consists of 16 residues. Germline CDR1 and CDR2: SGHRS and YFSETQ. The CDR3 reads CASPVRPRDSNQPQHF. In DNA, the CDR3 is TGCGCCAGTCCCGTCAGGCCGCGAGATAGCAATCAGCCCCAGCATTTT.

This chain connects TRBV6-1 to TRBJ1-1; D is unresolved. CDR1 and CDR2 (germline): MNHNS, SASEGT. V was pared by 5 bases and J by 1 base, with 11 bases between. This CDR3 has 14 amino acids. This CDR3 reads CASSSYTANTEAFF. The CDR3, as DNA: TGTGCCAGCAGTTCATATACAGCGAACACTGAAGCTTTCTTT.

The V and J genes are TRBV5-1 and TRBJ1-6, with TRBD1 matching 8 bases. The J segment lost 7 bases and the V segment lost 3 bases, leaving 3 bases of the junction unmatched. The CDR3 has 14 residues. CDR1 is SGHRS and CDR2 is YFSETQ in the germline V gene. The CDR3 region has the DNA TGCGCCAGCAGCTCGCGACAGGGGAATTCACCCCTCCACTTT. It translates to CASSSRQGNSPLHF.

Comment on this clone: Other DNA sequences in this specimen translate into the identical CDR3. The chain joins TRBV5-6 to TRBJ2-7, with D uncertain. Trimming removed 0 bases at V and 1 base at J, with 5 bases between. CDR1 is SGHDT, CDR2 YYEEEE, per germline. The CDR3 runs 13 residues. The CDR3 DNA reads TGTGCCAGCAGCTTGGGGGCTTCCTACGAGCAGTACTTC. Protein: CASSLGASYEQYF.

The chain employs TRBV10-3 and TRBJ2-7, with D perhaps matching TRBD1 (8 bases). Per germline, CDR1 ENHRY and CDR2 SYGVKD. CDR3 length: 13 amino acids. Trimming pared 5 bases from V and 3 bases from J, leaving 11 bases between. The CDR3 DNA sequence: TGTGCCATCAGTACAGGGGGGGACTACGAGCAGTACTTC. Amino acids: CAISTGGDYEQYF.

V usage is TRBV11-2 and J usage is TRBJ1-4; no clear D gene. The CDR3 is 13 residues long. V gave up 6 bases and J gave up 5 bases, with 10 bases separating them. In germline, CDR1 is SGHAT, CDR2 FQNNGV. Here the CDR3 reads CASRGTENEKLFF. The CDR3 DNA reads TGTGCCAGCAGAGGAACAGAGAATGAAAAACTGTTTTTT.

The chain uses TRBV6-1 and TRBJ1-1; D is unclear. The CDR3 is 12 residues long. V was cut by 7 bases and J by 9 bases, with 15 bases left in between. Germline CDR1 is MNHNS and CDR2 is SASEGT. Here the CDR3 reads CASTTQRPQAFF. CDR3 nucleotides: TGTGCCAGCACTACTCAGAGGCCACAAGCTTTCTTT.

This rearrangement joins TRBV4-2 to TRBJ1-2; unclear D gene. Trimming pared 0 bases from V and 7 bases from J, leaving 15 bases between. Germline CDR1 LGHNA, CDR2 YNFKEQ. This CDR3 is 15 amino acids long. In nucleotides, the CDR3 is TGTGCCAGCAGCCAAGATTTAGGAGGGAACAGTGGCTACACCTTC. This codes for CASSQDLGGNSGYTF.

This clone was detected only once. V usage is TRBV6-1 and J usage is TRBJ2-5, with TRBD1 as a possible D gene (7 bases). Matching the DNA end better, TRBJ2-7 makes the J call doubtful. The CDR3 spans 17 residues. Germline lookup yields CDR1 MNHNS and CDR2 SASEGT. The CDR3 nucleotides read TGTGCCAGCAGTGAAGGGCGGGGACAGACAATCTCCTACGAGCAGTACTTC. The encoded protein is CASSEGRGQTISYEQYF.

A single count supports this clone. J is TRBJ2-7 and V is TRBV20-1; D gene ambiguous. The germline V gene has CDR1 DFQATT and CDR2 SNEGSKA (reference sequence). The CDR3 sequence is 11 residues long. The ends were cut back, 0 bases at V and 3 bases at J, with 3 bases in the middle. The CDR3 is CSARDHYEQYF. The CDR3 nucleotides are TGCAGTGCTAGAGACCACTACGAGCAGTACTTC.

The chain recombines TRBV10-3 with TRBJ2-2; a possible D gene is TRBD2 (6 bases). Germline CDR1 reads ENHRY; CDR2 reads SYGVKD. Trimming shortened V by 8 bases and J by 0 bases, and 13 bases separated the two germline ends. This CDR3 is built from 15 residues. The CDR3 sequence: CAIGVGGTNTGELFF. CDR3 nucleotide sequence: TGTGCCATCGGTGTGGGCGGGACGAACACCGGGGAGCTGTTTTTT.

This clone has a handful of counts. This chain uses TRBV6-6 with TRBJ1-2; 9 bases are shared with TRBD1. V trimming: 6 bases; J trimming: 8 bases; junction bases outside the gene matches: 7. This CDR3 region has 13 residues. Germline loops: CDR1 MNHNY, CDR2 SVGAGI (reference sequence). CDR3 amino acids: CASSSTGGEGYTF. In DNA, the CDR3 is TGTGCCAGCAGCTCCACAGGGGGCGAGGGCTACACCTTC.

The chain combines TRBV6-5 with TRBJ2-1; D may be TRBD2 (6 bases). Per germline, CDR1 MNHEY and CDR2 SVGAGI. The CDR3 extends over 13 amino acids. The CDR3 spells CATRESGYNEQFF. CDR3 nucleotides: TGTGCTACACGGGAGTCGGGCTACAATGAGCAGTTCTTC.

This clone is a singleton in its sample. The same CDR3 is also encoded by other DNA sequences in this sample. This rearrangement joins TRBV18 to TRBJ1-4, with D maybe TRBD1 (6 bases). CDR3 length: 15 residues. V lost 2 bases to trimming and J lost 0 bases, with 7 bases between them. Germline lookup yields CDR1 KGHSH and CDR2 LQKENI. This CDR3 reads CASSPGGATNEKLFF. CDR3 in DNA: TGTGCCAGCTCACCAGGGGGCGCAACTAATGAAAAACTGTTTTTT.

The chain carries TRBV19 and TRBJ2-7; TRBD1 aligns across 7 bases. This CDR3 region has 15 residues. The germline V gene encodes CDR1 LNHDA and CDR2 SQIVND (reference sequence). Losses at the gene ends were 0 bases for V and 6 bases for J; bases not matched to a gene: 8. CDR3 sequence: CASSIDHSTGTEQYF. In DNA, the CDR3 is TGTGCCAGTAGTATAGATCATTCGACAGGGACCGAGCAGTACTTC.

This chain connects TRBV6-5 to TRBJ2-5; D may be TRBD1 (6 bases). CDR3 length: 13 residues. Germline CDR1 MNHEY, CDR2 SVGAGI. V was shortened by 5 bases and J by 2 bases, with 9 bases between the two germline ends. The CDR3 nucleotides read TGTGCCAGCAGTCGCCAGGGGCAAGAGACCCAGTACTTC. Translation: CASSRQGQETQYF.

This chain uses TRBV19 with TRBJ1-1, with D perhaps matching TRBD1 (6 bases). This CDR3 comprises 15 residues. Germline lookup yields CDR1 LNHDA and CDR2 SQIVND (reference sequence). V dropped 5 bases and J dropped 0 bases, with 13 bases sitting between them. The CDR3 reads CASSVGTTMNTEAFF. For the CDR3, the DNA is TGTGCCAGTAGTGTCGGGACAACTATGAACACTGAAGCTTTCTTT.

The V and J genes are TRBV14 and TRBJ2-3, with D perhaps TRBD1 (6 bases). CDR1 is SGHDN, CDR2 FVKESK, per germline. Deletions cut 3 bases from V and 3 bases from J, with 19 bases between. The CDR3 spans 17 residues. The CDR3 DNA reads as TGTGCCAGCAGCCAGGTACAGGGAGAGGGGCCGACAGATACGCAGTATTTT. This encodes CASSQVQGEGPTDTQYF.

This chain links TRBV7-9 with TRBJ1-4, with D unresolved. There are 15 residues in the CDR3. CDR1 and CDR2 (germline): SEHNR, FQNEAQ (reference sequence). V was shortened by 5 bases and J by 3 bases, with 13 bases between the two germline ends. In DNA form, the CDR3 reads TGTGCCAGCAGCCCACCGAGGAGTGCTAATGAAAAACTGTTTTTT. Its protein is CASSPPRSANEKLFF.

The chain couples TRBV27 to TRBJ1-6; TRBD1 matches 8 bases. From germline, CDR1 is MNHEY and CDR2 SMNVEV (reference sequence). CDR3 size: 16 residues. The V segment lost 6 bases and the J segment 15 bases; nucleotides outside the gene matches: 19. The CDR3 nucleotides read TGTGCCAGCAGACTCGCCGGACAGGGATTCTCCGGGGGCCTCCACTTT. Translating it yields CASRLAGQGFSGGLHF.

The chain couples TRBV15 to TRBJ2-2; 9 bases align to TRBD1. The CDR3 totals 16 residues. V was clipped by 2 bases and J by 5 bases; unmatched bases: 6. Germline V gene lookup returns CDR1 LNHNV and CDR2 YYDKDF (reference sequence). Here the CDR3 reads CATSRPRTGETGELFF. The CDR3 DNA reads as TGTGCCACCAGCAGACCCCGGACAGGGGAAACCGGGGAGCTGTTTTTT.

V usage is TRBV7-2 and J usage is TRBJ2-5, with TRBD1 as a possible D gene (5 bases). The better agreement between TRBJ2-7 and the DNA end casts doubt on the J call. CDR3 length equals 11 residues. Germline-derived CDR1 and CDR2 are SGHTA and FQGNSA. The CDR3 protein is CASSAQGEQYF. CDR3 DNA: TGTGCCAGCAGCGCCCAGGGCGAGCAGTACTTC.